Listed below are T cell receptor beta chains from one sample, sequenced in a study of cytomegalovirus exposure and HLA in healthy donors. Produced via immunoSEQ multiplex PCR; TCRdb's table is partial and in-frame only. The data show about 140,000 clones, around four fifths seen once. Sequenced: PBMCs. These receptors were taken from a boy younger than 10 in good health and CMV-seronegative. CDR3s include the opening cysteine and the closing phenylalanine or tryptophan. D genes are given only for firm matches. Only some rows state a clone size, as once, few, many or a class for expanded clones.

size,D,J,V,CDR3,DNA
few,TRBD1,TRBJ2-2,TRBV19,CASSIPQGANTGELFF,TGTGCCAGTAGTATCCCCCAGGGGGCGAACACCGGGGAGCTGTTTTTT
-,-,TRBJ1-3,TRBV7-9,CASSLVPGEVGNTIYF,TGTGCCAGCAGCTTAGTACCGGGGGAGGTTGGAAACACCATATATTTT
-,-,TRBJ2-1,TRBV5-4,CASSLAGMERWEQLF,TGTGCCAGCAGCTTGGCTGGTATGGAACGCTGGGAGCAGCTCTTC
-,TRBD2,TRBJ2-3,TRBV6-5,CASRAGTIGTDTQYF,TGTGCCAGCAGGGCCGGGACTATCGGCACAGATACGCAGTATTTT
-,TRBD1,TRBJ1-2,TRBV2,CASSEGQFYTF,TGTGCCAGCAGCGAGGGACAGTTCTACACCTTC
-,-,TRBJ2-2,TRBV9,CASSVRGQASTGELFF,TGTGCCAGCAGCGTAAGGGGCCAGGCGAGCACCGGGGAGCTGTTTTTT
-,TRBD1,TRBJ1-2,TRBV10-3,CAIRELSGTETNYGYTF,TGTGCCATCAGGGAACTCTCCGGGACAGAAACTAACTATGGCTACACCTTC
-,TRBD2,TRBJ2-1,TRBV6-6,CASSLRTSGSTEQFF,TGTGCCAGCAGTTTACGGACTAGCGGGAGCACTGAGCAGTTCTTC
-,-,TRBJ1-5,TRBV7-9,CSSSFGSQPQHF,TGTTCCAGCAGCTTCGGGAGTCAGCCCCAGCATTTT
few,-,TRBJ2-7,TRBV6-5,CASSYSGSSYEQYF,TGTGCCAGCAGTTACTCGGGGAGCTCCTACGAGCAGTACTTC
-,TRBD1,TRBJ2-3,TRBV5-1,CATSDRGSGTDTQYF,TGCGCCACTTCGGACAGGGGGAGTGGCACAGATACGCAGTATTTT
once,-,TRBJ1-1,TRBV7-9,CASPNPRKNTEAFF,TGTGCCAGCCCTAATCCCCGTAAGAACACTGAAGCTTTCTTT
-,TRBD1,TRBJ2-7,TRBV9,CASSARQGKNEQYF,TGTGCCAGCAGCGCACGACAGGGGAAGAACGAGCAGTACTTC
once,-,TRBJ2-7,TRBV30,CACHFDRSNYEQYF,TGTGCCTGTCACTTCGACAGGTCCAATTACGAGCAGTACTTC
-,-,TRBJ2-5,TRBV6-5,CASSYSSSFETQYF,TGTGCCAGCAGTTACTCTTCCAGTTTTGAGACCCAGTACTTC
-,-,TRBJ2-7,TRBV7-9,CASSLVQEFSYEQYF,TGTGCCAGCAGCTTAGTACAGGAATTCTCCTACGAGCAGTACTTC
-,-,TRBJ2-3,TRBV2,CASSEELTDTQYF,TGTGCCAGCAGTGAAGAACTCACAGATACGCAGTATTTT
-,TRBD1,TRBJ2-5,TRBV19,CASSSGTGVETQYF,TGTGCCAGTAGTTCCGGGACAGGGGTTGAGACCCAGTACTTC
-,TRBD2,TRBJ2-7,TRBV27,CASRSTAGGPYGEQYF,TGTGCCAGCAGGTCCACAGCGGGAGGGCCTTATGGCGAGCAGTACTTC
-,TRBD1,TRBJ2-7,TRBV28,CASSFPTTGGSYEQYF,TGTGCCAGCAGTTTCCCCACGACAGGGGGGTCCTACGAGCAGTACTTC
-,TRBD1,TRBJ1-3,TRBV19,CASSISSGTGAGNTIYF,TGTGCCAGTAGTATTAGCTCTGGGACAGGGGCTGGAAACACCATATATTTT
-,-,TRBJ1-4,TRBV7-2,CASSLAAPFQGYHEKLFF,TGTGCCAGCAGCTTAGCCGCCCCTTTCCAGGGGTATCATGAAAAACTGTTTTTT
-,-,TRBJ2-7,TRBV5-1,CASSLGTLAYEQYF,TGCGCCAGCAGCTTGGGGACTTTGGCCTACGAGCAGTACTTC
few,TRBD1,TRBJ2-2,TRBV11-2,CASGGTGVAGELFF,TGTGCCAGCGGAGGGACAGGGGTGGCCGGGGAGCTGTTTTTT
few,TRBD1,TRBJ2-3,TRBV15,CATSGQGGSTDTQYF,TGTGCCACCAGCGGACAGGGTGGATCCACAGATACGCAGTATTTT
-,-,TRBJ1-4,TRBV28,CASRPGGQVDHEKLFF,TGTGCCAGCAGGCCAGGAGGGCAGGTGGATCATGAAAAACTGTTTTTT
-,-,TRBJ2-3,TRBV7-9,CASSPTGGADTQYF,TGTGCCAGCAGCCCCACGGGGGGCGCAGATACGCAGTATTTT
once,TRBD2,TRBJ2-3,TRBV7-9,CASSLVTGGGTDTQYF,TGTGCCAGCAGCTTAGTAACGGGAGGAGGTACAGATACGCAGTATTTT
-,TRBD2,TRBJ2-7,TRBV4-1,CASSQSFLAGSSYEQYF,TGCGCCAGCAGCCAATCTTTTCTAGCGGGTAGCTCCTACGAGCAGTACTTC
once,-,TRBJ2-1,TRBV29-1,CSVGGQSSYNEQFF,TGCAGCGTAGGCGGACAGAGCTCCTACAATGAGCAGTTCTTC
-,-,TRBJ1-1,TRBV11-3,CASSRTLGQGAFF,TGTGCCAGCAGCCGAACTCTTGGCCAGGGGGCTTTCTTT
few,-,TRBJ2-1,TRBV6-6,CASSKDISSSYNEQFF,TGTGCCAGCAGCAAGGACATTTCCAGCTCCTACAATGAGCAGTTCTTC
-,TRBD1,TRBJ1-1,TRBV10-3,CAIRGTGGTMNTEAFF,TGTGCCATCAGGGGGACAGGGGGTACCATGAACACTGAAGCTTTCTTT
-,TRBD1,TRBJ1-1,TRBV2,CASLGTGVLGTEAFF,TGTGCCAGCTTGGGGACAGGGGTTTTGGGGACTGAAGCTTTCTTT
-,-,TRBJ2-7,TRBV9,CASSVDPRADEQYF,TGTGCCAGCAGCGTAGATCCGAGGGCCGACGAGCAGTACTTC
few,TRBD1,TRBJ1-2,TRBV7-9,CASSQTGQDLYGYTF,TGTGCCAGCAGCCAGACGGGACAGGACCTGTATGGCTACACCTTC
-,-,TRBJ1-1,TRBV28,CASSLLPGFPWFPPSMNTEAFF,TGTGCCAGCAGTTTATTACCCGGTTTCCCCTGGTTCCCTCCGTCTATGAACACTGAAGCTTTCTTT
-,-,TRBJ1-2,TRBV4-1,CASSQQGSYYGYTF,TGCGCCAGCAGCCAACAGGGGTCGTATTATGGCTACACCTTC
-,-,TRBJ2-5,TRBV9,CASSILGAETQYF,TGTGCCAGCAGCATACTAGGCGCGGAGACCCAGTACTTC
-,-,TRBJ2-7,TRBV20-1,CSARDSYEQYF,TGCAGTGCTAGAGACAGCTACGAGCAGTACTTC
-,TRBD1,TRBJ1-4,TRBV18,CASSPWTGDNEKLFF,TGTGCCAGCTCACCCTGGACAGGGGATAATGAAAAACTGTTTTTT
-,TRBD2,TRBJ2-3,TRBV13,CASSLVAGGQDGTDTQYF,TGTGCCAGCAGCTTAGTAGCGGGGGGGCAGGATGGCACAGATACGCAGTATTTT
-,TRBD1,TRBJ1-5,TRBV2,CASRKGTGVQPQHF,TGTGCCAGCAGGAAGGGGACAGGGGTTCAGCCCCAGCATTTT
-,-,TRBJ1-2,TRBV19,CASSYRQGSWYGYTF,TGTGCCAGTAGTTACCGGCAGGGGTCATGGTATGGCTACACCTTC
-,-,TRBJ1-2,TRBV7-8,CASSSPFRGTDFYTF,TGTGCCAGCAGCTCCCCGTTCCGGGGTACCGATTTCTACACCTTC
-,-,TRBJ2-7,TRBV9,CASSRTGVVGNEQYF,TGTGCCAGCAGCAGAACGGGAGTAGTCGGGAACGAGCAGTACTTC